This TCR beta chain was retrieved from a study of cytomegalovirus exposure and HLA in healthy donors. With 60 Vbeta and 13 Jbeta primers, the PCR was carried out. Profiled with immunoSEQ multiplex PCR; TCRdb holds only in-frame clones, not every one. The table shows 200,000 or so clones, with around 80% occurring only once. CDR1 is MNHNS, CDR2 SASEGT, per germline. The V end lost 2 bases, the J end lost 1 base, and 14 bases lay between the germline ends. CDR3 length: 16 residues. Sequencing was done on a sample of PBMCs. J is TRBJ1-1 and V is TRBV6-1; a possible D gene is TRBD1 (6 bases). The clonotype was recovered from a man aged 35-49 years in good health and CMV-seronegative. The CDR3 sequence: CASSEHRGGANTEAFF. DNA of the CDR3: TGTGCCAGCAGTGAACATCGGGGGGGCGCGAACACTGAAGCTTTCTTT.